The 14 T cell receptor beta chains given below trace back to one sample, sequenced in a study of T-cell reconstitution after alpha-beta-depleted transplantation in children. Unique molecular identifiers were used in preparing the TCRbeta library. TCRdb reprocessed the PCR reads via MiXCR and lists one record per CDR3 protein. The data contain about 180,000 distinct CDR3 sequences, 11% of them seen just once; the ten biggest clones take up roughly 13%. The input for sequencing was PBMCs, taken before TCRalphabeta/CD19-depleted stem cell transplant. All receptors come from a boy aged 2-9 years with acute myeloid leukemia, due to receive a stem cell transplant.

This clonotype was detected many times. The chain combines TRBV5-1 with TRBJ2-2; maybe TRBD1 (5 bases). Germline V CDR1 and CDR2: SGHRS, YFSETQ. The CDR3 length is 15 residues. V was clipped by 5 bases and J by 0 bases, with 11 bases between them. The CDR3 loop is CASRTTVANTGELFF. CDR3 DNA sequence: TGCGCCAGCAGGACGACAGTCGCGAACACCGGGGAGCTGTTTTTT. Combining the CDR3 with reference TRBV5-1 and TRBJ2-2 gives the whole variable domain KAGVTQTPRYLIKTRGQQVTLSCSPISGHRSVSWYQQTPGQGLQFLFEYFSETQRNKGNFPGRFSGRQFSNSRSEMNVSTLELGDSALYLCASRTTVANTGELFFGEGSRLTVL.

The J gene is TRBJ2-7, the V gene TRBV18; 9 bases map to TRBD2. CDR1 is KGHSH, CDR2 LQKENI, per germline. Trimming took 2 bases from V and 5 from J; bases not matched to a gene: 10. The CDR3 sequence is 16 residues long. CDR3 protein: CASSPRVVAGGNEQYF. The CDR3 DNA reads TGTGCCAGCTCACCAAGGGTTGTGGCGGGAGGGAACGAGCAGTACTTC.

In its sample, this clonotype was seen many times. The CDR3 loop is CASSLAKGAATYGYTF. The CDR3 DNA is TGCGCCAGCAGCTTGGCCAAGGGGGCCGCAACCTATGGCTACACCTTC. The genes are TRBV5-1 and TRBJ1-2, with TRBD1 identical over 7 bases. V dropped 0 bases and J dropped 4; count of bases not matched to a gene: 9. The CDR3 loop spans 16 amino acids. Germline CDR1 is SGHRS and CDR2 is YFSETQ.

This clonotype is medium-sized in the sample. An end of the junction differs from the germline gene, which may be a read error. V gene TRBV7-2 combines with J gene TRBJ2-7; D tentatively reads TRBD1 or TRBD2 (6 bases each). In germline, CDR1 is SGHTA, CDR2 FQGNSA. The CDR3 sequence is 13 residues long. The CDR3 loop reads CASSFIARGRTVF. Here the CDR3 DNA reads TGTGCCAGCAGCTTCATCGCTCGGGGGCGTACAGTCTTC.

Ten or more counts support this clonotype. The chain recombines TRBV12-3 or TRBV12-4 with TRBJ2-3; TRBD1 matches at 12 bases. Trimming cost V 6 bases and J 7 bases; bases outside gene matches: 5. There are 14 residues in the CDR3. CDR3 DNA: TGTGCCAGCAGCCGGGACAGGGGGCTTTATACGCAGTATTTT. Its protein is CASSRDRGLYTQYF.

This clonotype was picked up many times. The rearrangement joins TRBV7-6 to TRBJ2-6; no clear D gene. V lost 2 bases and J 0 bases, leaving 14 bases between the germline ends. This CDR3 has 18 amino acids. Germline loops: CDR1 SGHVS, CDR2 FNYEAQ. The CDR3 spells CASSLTSGPSSGANVLTF. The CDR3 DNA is TGTGCCAGCAGCTTAACCTCTGGCCCGAGCTCTGGGGCCAACGTCCTGACTTTC.

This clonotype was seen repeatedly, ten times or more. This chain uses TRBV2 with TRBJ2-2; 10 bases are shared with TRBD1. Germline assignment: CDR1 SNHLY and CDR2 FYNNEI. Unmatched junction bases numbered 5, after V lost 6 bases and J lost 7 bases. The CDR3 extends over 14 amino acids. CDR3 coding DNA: TGTGCCAGCAGGGCGACAGGGGGCCTCGGGGAGCTGTTTTTT. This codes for CASRATGGLGELFF.

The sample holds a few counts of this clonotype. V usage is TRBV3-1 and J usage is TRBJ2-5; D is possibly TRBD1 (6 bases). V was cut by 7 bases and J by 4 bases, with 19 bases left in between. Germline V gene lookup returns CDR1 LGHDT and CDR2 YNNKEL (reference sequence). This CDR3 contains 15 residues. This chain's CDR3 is CASTHPGQGLETQYF. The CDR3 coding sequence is TGTGCCAGCACCCACCCGGGGCAGGGGCTAGAGACCCAGTACTTC.

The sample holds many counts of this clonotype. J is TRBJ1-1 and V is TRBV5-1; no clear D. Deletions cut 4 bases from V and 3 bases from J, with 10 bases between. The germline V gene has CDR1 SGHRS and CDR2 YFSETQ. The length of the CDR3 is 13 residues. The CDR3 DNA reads TGCGCCAGCAGCCCGGTTTTGGACACTGAAGCTTTCTTT. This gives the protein CASSPVLDTEAFF.

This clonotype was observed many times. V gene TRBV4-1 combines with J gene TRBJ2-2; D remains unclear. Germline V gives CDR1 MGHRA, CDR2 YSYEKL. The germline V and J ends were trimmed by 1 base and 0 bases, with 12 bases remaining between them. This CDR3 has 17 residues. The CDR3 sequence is CASSQGAALTNTGELFF. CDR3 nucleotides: TGCGCCAGCAGCCAAGGGGCGGCGCTAACGAACACCGGGGAGCTGTTTTTT.

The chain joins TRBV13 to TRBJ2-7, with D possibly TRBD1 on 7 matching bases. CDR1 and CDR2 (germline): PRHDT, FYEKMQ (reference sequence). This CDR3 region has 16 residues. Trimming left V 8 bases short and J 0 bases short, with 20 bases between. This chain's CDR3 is CASATLRGANSYEQYF. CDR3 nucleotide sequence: TGTGCCAGCGCAACCCTCAGGGGGGCGAACTCCTACGAGCAGTACTTC. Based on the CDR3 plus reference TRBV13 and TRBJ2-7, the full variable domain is AAGVIQSPRHLIKEKRETATLKCYPIPRHDTVYWYQQGPGQDPQFLISFYEKMQSDKGSIPDRFSAQQFSDYHSELNMSSLELGDSALYFCASATLRGANSYEQYFGPGTRLTVT.

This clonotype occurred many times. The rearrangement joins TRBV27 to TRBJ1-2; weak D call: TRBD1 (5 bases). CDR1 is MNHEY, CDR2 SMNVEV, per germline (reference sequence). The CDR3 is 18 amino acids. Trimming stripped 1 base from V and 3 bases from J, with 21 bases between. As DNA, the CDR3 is TGTGCCAGCAGTTTATTTGGGAACGTAGGGGAGGTTTACTATGGCTACACCTTC. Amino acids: CASSLFGNVGEVYYGYTF.

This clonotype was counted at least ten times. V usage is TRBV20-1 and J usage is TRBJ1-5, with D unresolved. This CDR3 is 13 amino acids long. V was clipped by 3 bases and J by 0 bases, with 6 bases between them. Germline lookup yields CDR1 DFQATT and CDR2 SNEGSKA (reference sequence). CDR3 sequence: CSASPHSNQPQHF. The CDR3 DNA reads TGCAGTGCTAGTCCCCATAGCAATCAGCCCCAGCATTTT.

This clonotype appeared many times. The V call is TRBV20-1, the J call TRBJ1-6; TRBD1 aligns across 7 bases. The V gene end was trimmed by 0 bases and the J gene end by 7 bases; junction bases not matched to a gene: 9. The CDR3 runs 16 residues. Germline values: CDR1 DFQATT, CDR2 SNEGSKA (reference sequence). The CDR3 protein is CSARETGRLWNSPLHF. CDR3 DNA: TGCAGTGCTAGAGAGACAGGGAGGTTGTGGAATTCACCCCTCCACTTT.